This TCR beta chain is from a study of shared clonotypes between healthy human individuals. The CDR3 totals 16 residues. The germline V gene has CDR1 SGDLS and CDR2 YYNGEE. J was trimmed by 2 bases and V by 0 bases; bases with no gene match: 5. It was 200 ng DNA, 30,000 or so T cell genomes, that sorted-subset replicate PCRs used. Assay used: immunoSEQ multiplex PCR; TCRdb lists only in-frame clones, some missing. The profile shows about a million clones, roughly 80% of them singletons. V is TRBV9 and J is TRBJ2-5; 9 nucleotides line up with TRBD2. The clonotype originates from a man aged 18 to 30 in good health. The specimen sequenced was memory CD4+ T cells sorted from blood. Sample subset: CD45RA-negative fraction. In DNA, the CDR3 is TGTGCCAGCAGCGTAGGGGCTAGCGGGGAACAAGAGACCCAGTACTTC. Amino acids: CASSVGASGEQETQYF.